This entry describes one T cell receptor beta chain. This sample is drawn from a study of blood T cell repertoires in COVID-19. The wider study: Donors in the United States, Italy and Spain gave samples during acute or convalescent COVID-19. The cDNA or gDNA used as material had been derived from T cells, B-cell-depleted T cells, or PBMCs.

In the source study's methods: Estimation of nucleated cell counts was performed using reference gene primer amplification. The repertoire was sequenced with immunoSEQ multiplex PCR; TCRdb's copy has only in-frame clones and lacks some. The V and J calls and clone size are taken from that table; D and trimming were inferred from the DNA. The data hold fewer than 120,000 clones, with around 76% observed a single time. The CDR3 extends over 15 amino acids. From germline, CDR1 is SEHNR and CDR2 FQNEAQ (reference sequence). Germline trimming cut 1 base from V and 4 bases from J; bases unmatched to any gene: 5.

The clonotype comes from a woman aged 80 or over with acute or convalescent COVID-19. This chain links TRBV7-9 with TRBJ2-3; 7 bases match TRBD2. Source material: peripheral blood. CDR3 sequence reads: CASSLVEAGPDTQYF. CDR3 nucleotide sequence: TGTGCCAGCAGCTTAGTAGAAGCGGGGCCAGATACGCAGTATTTT.